Each of the 5 T cell receptor beta chains below was sequenced from the same sample in a study of cytomegalovirus exposure and HLA in healthy donors (dated by TCRdb to about 2017). Library creation used the immunoSEQ multiplex PCR assay. For the multiplex PCR, a mixture combining 60 forward primers for TCR Vbeta segments and 13 reverse primers for TCR Jbeta segments was used. Imported from immuneACCESS, the table was reduced by TCRdb to in-frame sequences with V and J called. These copies leave out some clones; in studies compared against another copy, an unresolved V gene accounts for under half, and the cause of the remainder is not known. Within this sample are some 130,000 clones, with roughly 71% of them counted one time only. The ten most abundant clones make up 1.1% to 1.5% of the sample. What was sequenced was PBMCs. The source is a woman in her 40s in good health and CMV-seronegative.

V and J are TRBV7-2 and TRBJ1-2; D ambiguous. This CDR3 is built from 15 residues. V was cut by 1 base and J by 4 bases, with 13 bases left in between. Germline V gene data show CDR1 as SGHTA and CDR2 as FQGNSA. The CDR3 loop is CASSLVNLESYGYTF. The CDR3 DNA reads as TGTGCCAGCAGCTTAGTAAACCTAGAGAGCTATGGCTACACCTTC.

This clone was detected only once. The rearrangement joins TRBV4-1 to TRBJ1-2, with D unresolved. Germline V gene lookup returns CDR1 MGHRA and CDR2 YSYEKL. This CDR3 contains 12 residues. V dropped 0 bases and J dropped 13 bases, with 12 bases sitting between them. For the CDR3, the DNA is TGCGCCAGCAGCCAAGATATGCGGTCCCCCACCTTC. It is translated as CASSQDMRSPTF.

The genes are TRBV7-8 and TRBJ2-2; 7 positions agree with TRBD1. The CDR3 consists of 18 residues. Trimming cost V 1 base and J 2 bases; bases outside gene matches: 10. Per the germline V gene, CDR1 is SGHVS and CDR2 is FQNEAQ. DNA of the CDR3: TGTGCCAGCAGCTTAGAGTTAAAGGGGGCCCTCAACACCGGGGAGCTGTTTTTT. It translates to CASSLELKGALNTGELFF.

This chain joins TRBV18 and TRBJ2-7; D is unresolved. The CDR3 loop spans 13 amino acids. Germline V gene lookup returns CDR1 KGHSH and CDR2 LQKENI. V lost 3 bases and J lost 6, with 12 bases in between. CDR3 protein: CASSPSLDTEQYF. The CDR3 region has the DNA TGTGCCAGCTCACCCTCATTAGACACCGAGCAGTACTTC.

In its sample, this clone was seen once. This chain joins TRBV7-9 and TRBJ2-1; 9 nucleotides line up with TRBD2. The CDR3 contains 17 residues. V shed 1 base, J shed 7 bases, and the junction held 11 bases outside the gene matches. The V gene's germline CDR1 is SEHNR and CDR2 FQNEAQ (reference sequence). CDR3 DNA sequence: TGTGCCAGCAGCTTAGGTCCCAGCGGGGGGCTTAGGAATGAGCAGTTCTTC. Protein product: CASSLGPSGGLRNEQFF.